The present T cell receptor beta chain was sequenced within a study of T cell responses to AZD1222 COVID-19 vaccine. Generated by immunoSEQ multiplex PCR, the TCRdb table keeps only in-frame clones and is missing some. The sample shows 28,000 or so clones, roughly 88% of them seen only once. Study conclusions and caveats: The donor group comprised mostly white British people and more females; the analysis possibly underestimated clonal diversity. Sampling that yielded the repertoires occurred only after the peak T cell response. The number of AZD1222 recipients seropositive at baseline was only five to seven.

A note on this clone: Its antigen remains unidentified.

Trimming at V came to 2 bases and at J to 0 bases, leaving 1 base not matched to a gene. CDR3 length: 15 residues. Germline CDR1 reads MNHEY; CDR2 reads SVGAGI. This TCR derives from an adult who received the AZD1222 COVID-19 vaccine. Sequenced here: peripheral blood, sampled 28 days after the second AZD1222 dose. The chain is built from TRBV6-5 and TRBJ2-1; 7 nucleotides match TRBD2. The CDR3 coding sequence is TGTGCCAGCAGTTACGGGACTAACTCCTACAATGAGCAGTTCTTC. It yields the protein CASSYGTNSYNEQFF.